A selection of T cell receptor beta chains follows, all from one sample in a study of blood T cell repertoires in COVID-19. Produced via immunoSEQ multiplex PCR; TCRdb's table is partial and in-frame only. This sample has approximately 25,000 clones, with 72% found just once. Source material: peripheral blood. Receptors were obtained from a woman of 80 years or more with acute or convalescent COVID-19. Both conserved end residues are part of each CDR3. The D gene is left open where the match is weak. Rows give clone size only sometimes, using once, few, many, or a class for an expanded clone.

J: TRBJ1-5
size: .
D: .
V: TRBV2
CDR3: CASTEGGGSVNQPQHF
DNA: TGTGCCAGCACCGAAGGGGGGGGGTCGGTCAATCAGCCCCAGCATTTT

J: TRBJ1-3
size: .
D: .
V: TRBV6-5
CDR3: CASSLAGATGNTIYF
DNA: TGTGCCAGCAGTTTAGCAGGGGCTACTGGAAACACCATATATTTT

J: TRBJ1-2
size: .
D: TRBD1
V: TRBV19
CDR3: CASSVGQFLYGYTF
DNA: TGTGCCAGTAGTGTGGGACAGTTCCTCTATGGCTACACCTTC

J: TRBJ2-1
size: .
D: TRBD1
V: TRBV29-1
CDR3: CSAGTGIYNEQFF
DNA: TGCAGCGCCGGGACAGGGATCTACAATGAGCAGTTCTTC

J: TRBJ2-1
size: .
D: .
V: TRBV6-5
CDR3: CASSYSSVSDEQFF
DNA: TGTGCCAGCAGTTACTCGAGCGTAAGTGATGAGCAGTTCTTC

J: TRBJ2-7
size: .
D: TRBD2
V: TRBV6-2/TRBV6-3
CDR3: CASSFPPRGGSEQYF
DNA: TGTGCCAGCAGTTTTCCCCCCCGCGGGGGTAGCGAGCAGTACTTC

J: TRBJ2-3
size: .
D: TRBD2
V: TRBV3-1/TRBV3-2
CDR3: CASSQVGGGVTDTQYF
DNA: TGTGCCAGCAGCCAAGTAGGCGGGGGAGTCACAGATACGCAGTATTTT

J: TRBJ2-7
size: few
D: .
V: TRBV5-6
CDR3: CASSLDSSRQYF
DNA: TGTGCCAGCAGCTTGGACAGTTCGAGGCAGTACTTC

J: TRBJ2-6
size: .
D: .
V: TRBV6-5
CDR3: CASSPVAGANVLTF
DNA: TGTGCCAGCAGTCCCGTCGCTGGGGCCAACGTCCTGACTTTC

J: TRBJ2-1
size: .
D: TRBD1
V: TRBV7-9
CDR3: CASSPPTGRDYYEQFF
DNA: TGTGCCAGCAGCCCTCCGACAGGGCGAGACTATTATGAGCAGTTCTTC

J: TRBJ2-5
size: .
D: .
V: TRBV7-2
CDR3: CASSLELQETQYF
DNA: TGTGCCAGCAGCTTAGAGCTCCAAGAGACCCAGTACTTC

J: TRBJ1-1
size: few
D: .
V: TRBV9
CDR3: CASSVGAGRNTEAFF
DNA: TGTGCCAGCAGCGTTGGGGCCGGGCGGAACACTGAAGCTTTCTTT

J: TRBJ1-5
size: few
D: .
V: TRBV6-5
CDR3: CASSYSSGMGNQPQHF
DNA: TGTGCCAGCAGTTACTCGTCAGGGATGGGGAATCAGCCCCAGCATTTT

J: TRBJ1-1
size: .
D: .
V: TRBV10-3
CDR3: CASSGNGAFF
DNA: TGTGCCAGCTCAGGGAATGGAGCTTTCTTT

J: TRBJ1-2
size: .
D: .
V: TRBV9
CDR3: CASSALQGHYGYTF
DNA: TGTGCCAGCAGCGCGCTACAGGGACACTATGGCTACACCTTC

J: TRBJ2-3
size: .
D: .
V: TRBV28
CDR3: CASSPSGQGTTDTQYF
DNA: TGTGCCAGCAGTCCCTCAGGGCAGGGAACCACAGATACGCAGTATTTT

J: TRBJ2-7
size: .
D: TRBD1
V: TRBV7-9
CDR3: CASSLAGTGGPYEQYF
DNA: TGTGCCAGCAGCTTAGCCGGGACAGGGGGTCCCTACGAGCAGTACTTC

J: TRBJ1-3
size: .
D: .
V: TRBV6-5
CDR3: CASSRIGGNTIYF
DNA: TGTGCCAGCAGCCGGATCGGGGGAAACACCATATATTTT

J: TRBJ1-4
size: .
D: .
V: TRBV7-9
CDR3: CASSLATTTNRKLFF
DNA: TGTGCCAGCAGCTTAGCGACTACTACGAATCGAAAACTGTTTTTT

J: TRBJ2-1
size: .
D: TRBD1
V: TRBV9
CDR3: CASSTTQGAEQFF
DNA: TGTGCCAGCAGCACGACCCAGGGGGCCGAGCAGTTCTTC

J: TRBJ1-1
size: .
D: TRBD1
V: TRBV7-2
CDR3: CASSRRTGENTEAFF
DNA: TGTGCCAGCAGCCGCAGGACAGGGGAGAACACTGAAGCTTTCTTT

J: TRBJ2-3
size: .
D: TRBD2
V: TRBV24-1
CDR3: CATSDLERGIADTQYF
DNA: TGTGCCACCAGTGATTTAGAGCGGGGGATCGCAGATACGCAGTATTTT

J: TRBJ1-2
size: .
D: .
V: TRBV4-1
CDR3: CASSQGGGTLYGYTF
DNA: TGCGCCAGCAGCCAAGGGGGAGGGACCCTCTATGGCTACACCTTC

J: TRBJ1-4
size: once
D: .
V: TRBV6-1
CDR3: CASSEREEKLFF
DNA: TGTGCCAGCAGTGAACGCGAAGAAAAACTGTTTTTT

J: TRBJ1-1
size: .
D: .
V: TRBV7-3
CDR3: CASSFWEATEAFF
DNA: TGTGCCAGCAGCTTTTGGGAGGCCACTGAAGCTTTCTTT

J: TRBJ2-2
size: few
D: TRBD2
V: TRBV5-1
CDR3: CASSSTSGGATGELFF
DNA: TGCGCCAGCAGCTCGACTAGCGGGGGGGCCACCGGGGAGCTGTTTTTT

J: TRBJ2-7
size: .
D: TRBD1
V: TRBV19
CDR3: CASKGQGEFEQYF
DNA: TGTGCCAGTAAAGGACAGGGGGAGTTCGAGCAGTACTTC

J: TRBJ2-1
size: .
D: .
V: TRBV6-5
CDR3: CASTRDNEQFF
DNA: TGTGCCAGCACACGGGACAATGAGCAGTTCTTC

J: TRBJ2-7
size: .
D: .
V: TRBV6-4
CDR3: CASSDSKKGVRTTSYEQYF
DNA: TGTGCCAGCAGTGACTCTAAGAAAGGGGTACGGACCACCTCCTACGAGCAGTACTTC

J: TRBJ1-6
size: .
D: .
V: TRBV5-1
CDR3: CASSLGTGRNSPLHF
DNA: TGCGCCAGCAGCTTGGGTACAGGGCGTAATTCACCCCTCCACTTT

J: TRBJ1-1
size: .
D: TRBD1
V: TRBV6-5
CDR3: CASTYSGQATGEAFF
DNA: TGTGCCAGCACGTACTCTGGACAGGCAACGGGTGAAGCTTTCTTT

J: TRBJ1-1
size: .
D: TRBD1
V: TRBV27
CDR3: CASKGQGDYTEAFF
DNA: TGTGCCAGCAAGGGACAGGGGGATTACACTGAAGCTTTCTTT

J: TRBJ1-6
size: few
D: .
V: TRBV19
CDR3: CASTRGQKNSPLHF
DNA: TGTGCCAGTACTCGCGGACAGAAAAATTCACCCCTCCACTTT

J: TRBJ2-3
size: .
D: TRBD2
V: TRBV12-5
CDR3: CASGLGAGGLSGTDTQYF
DNA: TGTGCTAGTGGTTTGGGGGCGGGGGGCCTTTCGGGCACAGATACGCAGTATTTT

J: TRBJ2-1
size: .
D: TRBD2
V: TRBV19
CDR3: CASSIWGGDNEQFF
DNA: TGTGCCAGTAGTATCTGGGGGGGAGACAATGAGCAGTTCTTC

J: TRBJ1-3
size: .
D: .
V: TRBV11-2
CDR3: CASSLGGGGNTIYF
DNA: TGTGCCAGCAGCTTAGGAGGGGGTGGAAACACCATATATTTT

J: TRBJ2-7
size: .
D: .
V: TRBV30
CDR3: CAWSVGVSSSGEQYF
DNA: TGTGCCTGGAGTGTGGGAGTGTCGTCGTCGGGGGAGCAGTACTTC

J: TRBJ2-1
size: few
D: .
V: TRBV19
CDR3: CASSIGGLLNEQFF
DNA: TGTGCCAGTAGTATCGGGGGGCTACTCAATGAGCAGTTCTTC

J: TRBJ2-7
size: .
D: .
V: TRBV11-2
CDR3: CASSLAGGSSYEQYF
DNA: TGTGCCAGCAGCTTGGCTGGGGGGAGCTCCTACGAGCAGTACTTC

J: TRBJ2-5
size: once
D: .
V: TRBV25-1
CDR3: CATNGAGETQYF
DNA: TGTGCCACCAATGGGGCAGGAGAGACCCAGTACTTC

J: TRBJ1-1
size: .
D: .
V: TRBV18
CDR3: CASSQEREPNTEAFF
DNA: TGTGCCAGCTCACAGGAGAGGGAGCCAAACACTGAAGCTTTCTTT

J: TRBJ1-1
size: .
D: TRBD1
V: TRBV5-1
CDR3: CASSIQGGAEAFF
DNA: TGCGCCAGCAGCATACAGGGGGGCGCTGAAGCTTTCTTT